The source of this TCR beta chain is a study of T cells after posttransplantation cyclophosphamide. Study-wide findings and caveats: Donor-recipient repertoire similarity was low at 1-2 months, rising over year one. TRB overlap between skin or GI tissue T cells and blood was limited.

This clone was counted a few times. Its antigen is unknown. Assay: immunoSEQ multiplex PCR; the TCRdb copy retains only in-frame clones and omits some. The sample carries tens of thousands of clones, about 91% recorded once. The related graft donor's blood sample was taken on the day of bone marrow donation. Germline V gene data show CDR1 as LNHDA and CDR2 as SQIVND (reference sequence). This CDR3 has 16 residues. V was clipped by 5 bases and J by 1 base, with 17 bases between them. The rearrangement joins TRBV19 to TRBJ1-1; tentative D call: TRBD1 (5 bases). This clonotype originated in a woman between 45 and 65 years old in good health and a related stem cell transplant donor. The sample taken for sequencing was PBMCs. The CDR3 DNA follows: TGTGCCAGTAGTTCCCCGGTTGGGGCATCGAACACTGAAGCTTTCTTT. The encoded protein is CASSSPVGASNTEAFF.